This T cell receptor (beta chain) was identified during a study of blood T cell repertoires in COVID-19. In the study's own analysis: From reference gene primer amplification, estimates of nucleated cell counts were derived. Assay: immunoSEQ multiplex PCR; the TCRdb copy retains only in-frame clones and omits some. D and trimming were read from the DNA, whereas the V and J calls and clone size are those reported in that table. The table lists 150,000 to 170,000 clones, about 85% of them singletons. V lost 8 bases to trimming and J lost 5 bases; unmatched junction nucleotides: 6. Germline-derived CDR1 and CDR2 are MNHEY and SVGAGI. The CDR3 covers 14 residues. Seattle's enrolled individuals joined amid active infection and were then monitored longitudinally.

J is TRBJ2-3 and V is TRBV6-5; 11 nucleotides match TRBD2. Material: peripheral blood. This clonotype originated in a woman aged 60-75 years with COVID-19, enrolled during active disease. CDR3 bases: TGTGCCAGCCATAGCGGGGGGGCCCAAGATACGCAGTATTTT. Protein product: CASHSGGAQDTQYF.